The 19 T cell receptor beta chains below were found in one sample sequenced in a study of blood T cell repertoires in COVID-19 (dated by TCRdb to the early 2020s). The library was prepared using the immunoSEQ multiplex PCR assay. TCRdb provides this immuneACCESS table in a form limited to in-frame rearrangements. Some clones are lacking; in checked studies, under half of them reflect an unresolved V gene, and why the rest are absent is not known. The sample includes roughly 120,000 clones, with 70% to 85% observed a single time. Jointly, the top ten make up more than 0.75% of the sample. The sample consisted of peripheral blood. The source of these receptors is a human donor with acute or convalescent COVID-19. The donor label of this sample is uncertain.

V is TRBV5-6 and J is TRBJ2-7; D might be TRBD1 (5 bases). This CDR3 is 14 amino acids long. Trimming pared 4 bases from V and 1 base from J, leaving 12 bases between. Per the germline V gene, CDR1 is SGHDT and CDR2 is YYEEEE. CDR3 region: CASSPGARSYEQYV. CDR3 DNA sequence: TGTGCCAGCAGCCCTGGGGCCAGGTCCTACGAGCAGTACGTC.

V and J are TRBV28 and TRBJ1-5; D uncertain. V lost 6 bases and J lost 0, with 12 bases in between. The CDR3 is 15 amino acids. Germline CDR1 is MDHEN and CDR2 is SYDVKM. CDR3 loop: CASSSWRNSNQPQHF. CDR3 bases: TGTGCCAGCAGCTCTTGGCGGAATAGCAATCAGCCCCAGCATTTT.

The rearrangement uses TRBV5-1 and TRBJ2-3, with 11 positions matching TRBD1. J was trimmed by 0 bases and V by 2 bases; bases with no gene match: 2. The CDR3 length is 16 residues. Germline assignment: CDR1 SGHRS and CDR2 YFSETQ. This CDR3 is CASSFGQGASTDTQYF. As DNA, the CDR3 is TGCGCCAGCAGCTTCGGACAGGGGGCGAGCACAGATACGCAGTATTTT.

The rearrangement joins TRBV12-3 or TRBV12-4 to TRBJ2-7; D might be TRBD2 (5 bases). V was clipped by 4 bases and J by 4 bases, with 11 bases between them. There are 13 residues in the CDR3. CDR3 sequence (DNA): TGTGCCAGCAGTTCTAAGGACTCATACGAGCAGTACTTC. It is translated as CASSSKDSYEQYF.

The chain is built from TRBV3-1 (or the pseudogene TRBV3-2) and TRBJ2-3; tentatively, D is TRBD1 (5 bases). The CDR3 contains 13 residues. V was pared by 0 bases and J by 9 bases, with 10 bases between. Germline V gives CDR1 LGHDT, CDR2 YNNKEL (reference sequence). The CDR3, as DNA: TGTGCCAGCAGCCAAGACCCGAAGGGGACGCAGTATTTT. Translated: CASSQDPKGTQYF.

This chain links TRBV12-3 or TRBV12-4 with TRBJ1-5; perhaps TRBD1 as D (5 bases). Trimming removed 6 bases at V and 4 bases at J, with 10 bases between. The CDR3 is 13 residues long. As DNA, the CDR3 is TGTGCCAGCAGAGGACAAGGGAATCAGCCCCAGCATTTT. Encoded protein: CASRGQGNQPQHF.

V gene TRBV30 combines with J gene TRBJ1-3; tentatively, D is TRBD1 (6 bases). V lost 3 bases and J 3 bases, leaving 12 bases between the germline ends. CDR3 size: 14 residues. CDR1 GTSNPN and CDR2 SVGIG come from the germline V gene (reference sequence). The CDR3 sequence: CAWRQGWSGNTIYF. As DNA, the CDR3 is TGTGCCTGGAGACAGGGTTGGAGTGGAAACACCATATATTTT. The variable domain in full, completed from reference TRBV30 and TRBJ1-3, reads SQTIHQWPATLVQPVGSPLSLECTVEGTSNPNLYWYRQAAGRGLQLLFYSVGIGQISSEVPQNLSASRPQDRQFILSSKKLLLSDSGFYLCAWRQGWSGNTIYFGEGSWLTVV.

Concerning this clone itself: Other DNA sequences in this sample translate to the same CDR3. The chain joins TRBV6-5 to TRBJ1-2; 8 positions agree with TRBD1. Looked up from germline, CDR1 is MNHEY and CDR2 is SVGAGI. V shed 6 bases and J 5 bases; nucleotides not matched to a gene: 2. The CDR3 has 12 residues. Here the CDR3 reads CASSRGPYGYTF. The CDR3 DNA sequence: TGTGCCAGCAGCAGGGGGCCGTATGGCTACACCTTC.

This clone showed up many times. Written as DNA, the CDR3 is TGCAGTGCTAGTATCGGGACAGGTTACAATGAGCAGTTCTTC. Translation gives CSASIGTGYNEQFF. The chain combines TRBV20-1 with TRBJ2-1; 8 positions match TRBD1. From germline, CDR1 is DFQATT and CDR2 SNEGSKA (reference sequence). The CDR3 loop spans 14 amino acids. After removal of 3 bases from V and 4 bases from J, the junction contained 5 bases not matched to a gene.

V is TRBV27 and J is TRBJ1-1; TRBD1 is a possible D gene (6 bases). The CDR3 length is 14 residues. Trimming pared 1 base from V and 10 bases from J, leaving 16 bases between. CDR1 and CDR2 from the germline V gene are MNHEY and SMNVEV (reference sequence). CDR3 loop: CASSLYRVEEPAFF. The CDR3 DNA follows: TGTGCCAGCAGTTTATACAGGGTCGAGGAGCCAGCTTTCTTT.

The CDR3 sequence is CASSPTGTGVWNTEAFF. The DNA for the CDR3 is TGTGCCAGCAGTCCAACCGGGACAGGGGTCTGGAACACTGAAGCTTTCTTT. This rearrangement joins TRBV6-6 to TRBJ1-1; 10 nucleotides match TRBD1. V was pared by 5 bases and J by 1 base, with 10 bases of the junction left unmatched. Germline loops: CDR1 MNHNY, CDR2 SVGAGI (reference sequence). The CDR3 totals 17 residues.

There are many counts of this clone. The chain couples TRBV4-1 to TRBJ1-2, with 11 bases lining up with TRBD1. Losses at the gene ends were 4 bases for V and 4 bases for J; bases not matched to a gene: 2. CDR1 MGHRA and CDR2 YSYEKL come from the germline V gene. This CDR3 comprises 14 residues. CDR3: CASSPGTGGYGYTF. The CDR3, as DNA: TGCGCCAGCAGCCCCGGGACAGGGGGCTATGGCTACACCTTC.

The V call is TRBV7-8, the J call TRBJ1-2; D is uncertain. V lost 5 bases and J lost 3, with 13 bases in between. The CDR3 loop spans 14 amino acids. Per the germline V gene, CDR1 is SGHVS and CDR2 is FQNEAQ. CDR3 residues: CASSPGYPHYGYTF. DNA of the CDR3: TGTGCCAGCAGCCCAGGATACCCCCACTATGGCTACACCTTC.

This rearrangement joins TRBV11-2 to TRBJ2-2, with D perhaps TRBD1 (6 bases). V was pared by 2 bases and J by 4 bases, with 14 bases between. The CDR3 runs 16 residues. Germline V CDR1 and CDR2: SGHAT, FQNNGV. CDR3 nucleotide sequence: TGTGCCAGCAGCTTAAGTAGGACAGTGGGCACCGGGGAGCTGTTTTTT. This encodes CASSLSRTVGTGELFF.

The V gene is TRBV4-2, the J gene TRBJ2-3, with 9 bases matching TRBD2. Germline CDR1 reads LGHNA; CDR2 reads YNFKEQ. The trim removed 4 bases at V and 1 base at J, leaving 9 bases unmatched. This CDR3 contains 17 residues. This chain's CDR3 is CASSRTPTSGGTDTQYF. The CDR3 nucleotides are TGTGCCAGCAGCCGAACCCCGACTAGCGGTGGCACAGATACGCAGTATTTT.

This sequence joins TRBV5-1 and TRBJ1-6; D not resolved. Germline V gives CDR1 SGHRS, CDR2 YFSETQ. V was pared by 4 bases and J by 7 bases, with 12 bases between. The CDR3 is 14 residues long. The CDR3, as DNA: TGCGCCAGCAGCGGCCAACAGAACAATTCACCCCTCCACTTT. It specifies CASSGQQNNSPLHF.

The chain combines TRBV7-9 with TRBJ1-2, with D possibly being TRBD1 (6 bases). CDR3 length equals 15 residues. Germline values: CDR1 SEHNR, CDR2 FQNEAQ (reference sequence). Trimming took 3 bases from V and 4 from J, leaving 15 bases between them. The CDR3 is CASSLLQGTGYGYTF. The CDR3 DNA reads TGTGCCAGCAGCTTGCTACAGGGTACTGGCTATGGCTACACCTTC.

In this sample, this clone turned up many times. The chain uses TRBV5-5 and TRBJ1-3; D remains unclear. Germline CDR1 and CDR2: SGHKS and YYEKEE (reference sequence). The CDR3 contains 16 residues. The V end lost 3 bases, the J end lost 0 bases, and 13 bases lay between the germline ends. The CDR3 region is CASSSGDVVSGNTIYF. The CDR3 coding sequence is TGTGCCAGCAGCTCGGGAGATGTCGTCTCTGGAAACACCATATATTTT.

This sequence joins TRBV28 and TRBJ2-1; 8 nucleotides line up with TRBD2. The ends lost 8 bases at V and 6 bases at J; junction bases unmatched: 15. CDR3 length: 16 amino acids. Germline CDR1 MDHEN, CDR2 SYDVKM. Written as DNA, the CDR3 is TGTGCCAGCGGCAGGGCCTTAGCGGGGCGGATCAATGAGCAGTTCTTC. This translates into CASGRALAGRINEQFF.